These 9 T cell receptor beta chains share one sample of origin, sequenced in a study of Tregs in tolerant kidney transplant recipients. Clones were sequenced by immunoSEQ multiplex PCR, and TCRdb holds only the in-frame ones, with some missing. The sample records about 50,000 clones, roughly nine tenths being singletons. Recipients received nonmyeloablative bone marrow transplants from related graft donors, with transient mixed chimerism. The material was CD8+ T cells from blood (PBMCs), obtained 12 months after the transplant. These TCRs come from a human patient who received a combined kidney and bone marrow transplant. The graft donor may have contributed some T cells.

This chain uses TRBV2 with TRBJ1-1; 7 bases are a match to TRBD1. The CDR3 is 15 residues long. CDR1 and CDR2 (germline): SNHLY, FYNNEI. V dropped 1 base and J dropped 1; count of bases not matched to a gene: 3. In DNA form, the CDR3 reads TGTGCCAGCAGTGAAGGGACAGGTAAGAACACTGAAGCTTTCTTT. Its protein product is CASSEGTGKNTEAFF.

The rearrangement uses TRBV4-1 and TRBJ2-7, with TRBD2 as a possible D gene (5 bases). Trimming cost V 4 bases and J 1 base, with 17 bases left between them. This CDR3 is built from 16 residues. Germline-derived CDR1 and CDR2 are MGHRA and YSYEKL. The CDR3, as DNA: TGCGCCAGCAGCCGGATGCGGGCTAGTCGTTCCTACGAGCAGTACTTC. Translated, it gives CASSRMRASRSYEQYF.

The chain combines TRBV27 with TRBJ2-1; D is possibly TRBD2 (5 bases). V dropped 0 bases and J dropped 7 bases, with 7 bases sitting between them. Looked up from germline, CDR1 is MNHEY and CDR2 is SMNVEV (reference sequence). This CDR3 is 13 amino acids long. In DNA, the CDR3 is TGTGCCAGCAGTTTATCGGACTTGAATGAGCAGTTCTTC. The encoded protein is CASSLSDLNEQFF.

The chain employs TRBV27 and TRBJ2-1; the match to TRBD2 covers 10 bases. The CDR3 runs 14 residues. V shed 6 bases, J shed 10 bases, and the junction held 9 bases outside the gene matches. CDR1 MNHEY and CDR2 SMNVEV come from the germline V gene (reference sequence). CDR3: CASRLGSGRGEQFF. CDR3 in DNA: TGTGCCAGCAGACTAGGAAGCGGGAGGGGAGAGCAGTTCTTC.

This clone was seen once. This rearrangement joins TRBV28 to TRBJ2-7; 8 bases line up with TRBD1. After removal of 11 bases from V and 6 bases from J, the junction contained 6 bases not matched to a gene. CDR3 length: 11 residues. Germline CDR1 reads MDHEN; CDR2 reads SYDVKM. The CDR3 nucleotides are TGTGCCGATGGACAGGGCGGCGAGCAGTACTTC. Translation gives CADGQGGEQYF.

The genes are TRBV9 and TRBJ2-3, with a weak D call TRBD2 (6 bases). In germline, CDR1 is SGDLS, CDR2 YYNGEE. The CDR3 is made up of 16 amino acids. V was pared by 0 bases and J by 1 base, with 12 bases between. CDR3 sequence: CASSVGSGVRTDTQYF. The CDR3 bases are TGTGCCAGCAGCGTAGGTTCGGGGGTACGCACAGATACGCAGTATTTT.

As DNA, the CDR3 is TGTGCCAGCAGCCAGCACAGCTACGAGCAGTACTTC. It translates to CASSQHSYEQYF. This sequence joins TRBV7-8 and TRBJ2-5, with unresolved D. Near its end, the DNA agrees better with TRBJ2-7, so the J call may be wrong. The CDR3 sequence is 12 residues long. Germline V gives CDR1 SGHVS, CDR2 FQNEAQ.

The CDR3 loop reads CASSSRQGANTEAFF. For the CDR3, the DNA is TGTGCCAGCAGCTCTCGACAGGGGGCGAACACTGAAGCTTTCTTT. The chain uses TRBV7-8 and TRBJ1-1, with 10 positions matching TRBD1. Germline V CDR1 and CDR2: SGHVS, FQNEAQ. The V gene end was trimmed by 4 bases and the J gene end by 1 base; junction bases not matched to a gene: 3. The CDR3 sequence is 15 residues long.

The chain carries TRBV27 and TRBJ2-7; 9 bases match TRBD2. CDR1 and CDR2 (germline): MNHEY, SMNVEV (reference sequence). This CDR3 contains 13 residues. The V gene end was trimmed by 3 bases and the J gene end by 7 bases; junction bases not matched to a gene: 4. CDR3 amino acids: CASSFSGSGEQYF. DNA of the CDR3: TGTGCCAGCAGTTTTAGCGGGAGTGGTGAGCAGTACTTC.